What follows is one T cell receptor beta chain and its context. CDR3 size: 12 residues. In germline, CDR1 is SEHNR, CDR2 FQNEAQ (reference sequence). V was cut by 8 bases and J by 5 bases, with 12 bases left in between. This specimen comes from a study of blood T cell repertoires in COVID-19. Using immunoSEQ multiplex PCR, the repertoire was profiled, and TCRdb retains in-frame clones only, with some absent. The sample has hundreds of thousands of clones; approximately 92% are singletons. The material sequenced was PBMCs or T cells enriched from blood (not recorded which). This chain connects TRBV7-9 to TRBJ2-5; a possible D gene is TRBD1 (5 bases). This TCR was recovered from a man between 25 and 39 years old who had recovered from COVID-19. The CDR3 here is CASLGLRETQYF. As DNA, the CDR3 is TGTGCCAGCCTGGGGCTCAGGGAGACCCAGTACTTC.